Listed here are 28 T cell receptor beta chains from one sample, sequenced in a study of T cells in Graves' hyperthyroidism and ophthalmopathy. Researchers amplified the TCR beta CDR3 regions from RNA transcripts. During a first-round RT-PCR of the TCR CDR3, the HTBI primer set was used. TCRdb fed the multiplex PCR reads into MiXCR, producing one record per CDR3 protein. The profile shows about 560,000 distinct CDR3 sequences, approximately 15% of them singletons. The specimen sequenced was blood. The receptors originated from a woman aged 40-49 years with Graves' hyperthyroidism.

This clonotype was counted many times. The rearrangement links TRBV2 to TRBJ2-1; TRBD2 agrees at 12 bases. Germline V CDR1 and CDR2: SNHLY, FYNNEI. The ends lost 6 bases at V and 4 bases at J; junction bases unmatched: 4. CDR3 length: 15 residues. CDR3 amino acids: CASSATSGRYNEQFF. CDR3 nucleotides: TGTGCCAGCAGCGCCACTAGCGGGAGGTACAATGAGCAGTTCTTC.

This clonotype has a count of ten or more. The genes are TRBV20-1 and TRBJ2-5; 9 nucleotides align to TRBD2. Germline values: CDR1 DFQATT, CDR2 SNEGSKA (reference sequence). J was trimmed by 5 bases and V by 5 bases; bases with no gene match: 9. The CDR3 runs 14 residues. CDR3 nucleotide sequence: TGCAGTGCTTTCTTAGCGGGAGCGGGGGAGACCCAGTACTTC. Translating gives CSAFLAGAGETQYF.

This clonotype has a single count. The rearrangement links TRBV19 to TRBJ1-4, with unresolved D. CDR1 and CDR2 from the germline V gene are LNHDA and SQIVND (reference sequence). The CDR3 covers 14 residues. V was shortened by 8 bases and J by 8 bases, with 18 bases between the two germline ends. The CDR3 loop reads CASSDREGFEKLFF. CDR3 DNA sequence: TGTGCCAGTTCCGACCGGGAGGGTTTCGAAAAACTGTTTTTT.

This clonotype was picked up many times. V is TRBV20-1 and J is TRBJ1-2; 7 nucleotides match TRBD1. Germline CDR1 and CDR2: DFQATT and SNEGSKA (reference sequence). The CDR3 totals 13 residues. J lost 7 bases, V lost 6 bases, and 11 bases had no gene match. In nucleotides, the CDR3 is TGCAGTGCCCCACAGGGGAAAGTTGGTGGCTACACCTTC. Amino acids: CSAPQGKVGGYTF.

This clonotype was counted ten times or more. CDR3: CSVPQGSTYGYTF. The CDR3 bases are TGCAGTGTCCCACAGGGGTCTACCTATGGCTACACCTTC. The chain carries TRBV20-1 and TRBJ1-2; TRBD1 agrees at 7 bases. V trimming: 7 bases; J trimming: 4 bases; junction bases outside the gene matches: 9. There are 13 residues in the CDR3. CDR1 DFQATT and CDR2 SNEGSKA come from the germline V gene (reference sequence).

In its sample, this clonotype was seen many times. V gene TRBV28 combines with J gene TRBJ1-1; a possible D gene is TRBD1 (5 bases). Germline V gene sequence: CDR1 MDHEN, CDR2 SYDVKM. This CDR3 region has 15 residues. Trimming cost V 5 bases and J 6 bases, with 19 bases left between them. The DNA of the CDR3 is TGTGCCAGCAGTATCCCCCTGGGAGGGGAGGCTGAAGCTTTCTTT. This sequence encodes CASSIPLGGEAEAFF.

Note on this clonotype: A much more abundant neighbour one base away suggests this may be a read error. This chain joins TRBV28 and TRBJ1-1, with D uncertain. The germline CDR1 and CDR2 sequences are MDHEN and SYDVKM. CDR3 length: 13 amino acids. CDR3 coding DNA: TGTGCCAACAGTCCCCCGAGTTATGCTGAAGCTTTCTTT. This gives the protein CANSPPSYAEAFF. Combining the CDR3 with reference TRBV28 and TRBJ1-1 gives the whole variable domain DVKVTQSSRYLVKRTGEKVFLECVQDMDHENMFWYRQDPGLGLRLIYFSYDVKMKEKGDIPEGYSVSREKKERFSLILESASTNQTSMYLCANSPPSYAEAFFGQGTRLTVV.

This clonotype was counted only a few times. This CDR3 reads CASSLIGQKSYEQYF. CDR3 DNA sequence: TGTGCCAGCAGTTTAATAGGGCAGAAATCCTACGAGCAGTACTTC. The chain combines TRBV28 with TRBJ2-7; no reliable D call. Germline CDR1 is MDHEN and CDR2 is SYDVKM. V lost 2 bases, J lost 1 base, and 12 bases lay in between. The CDR3 is 15 residues long.

The genes are TRBV18 and TRBJ2-1; D may be TRBD1 or TRBD2 (6 bases each). Per germline, CDR1 KGHSH and CDR2 LQKENI. CDR3 length: 15 amino acids. Trimming cost V 2 bases and J 2 bases, with 10 bases left between them. The CDR3 loop is CASSPAGEAYNEQFF. CDR3 nucleotides: TGTGCCAGCTCACCAGCAGGGGAGGCCTACAATGAGCAGTTCTTC.

This clonotype was counted at least ten times. The chain joins TRBV20-1 to TRBJ2-5; D might be TRBD1 (5 bases). The CDR3 loop spans 12 amino acids. The V end lost 6 bases, the J end lost 1 base, and 9 bases lay between the germline ends. Germline V gene lookup returns CDR1 DFQATT and CDR2 SNEGSKA (reference sequence). The CDR3 sequence: CSADSRQETQYF. Written as DNA, the CDR3 is TGCAGTGCCGACAGCCGCCAAGAGACCCAGTACTTC.

The chain has TRBV4-1 and TRBJ2-3; 8 nucleotides line up with TRBD2. This CDR3 has 17 residues. Germline V CDR1 and CDR2: MGHRA, YSYEKL. J gave up 11 bases and V 0 bases, and 16 bases lay outside the gene matches. Here the CDR3 reads CASSQEVAGGLEGMQYF. Here the CDR3 DNA reads TGCGCCAGCAGCCAAGAAGTCGCGGGAGGTCTCGAGGGTATGCAGTATTTT.

This clonotype was seen at least ten times. This chain joins TRBV11-2 and TRBJ1-1, with D possibly matching TRBD1 (6 bases). The V end lost 5 bases, the J end lost 3 bases, and 10 bases lay between the germline ends. Per germline, CDR1 SGHAT and CDR2 FQNNGV. There are 13 residues in the CDR3. CDR3: CASSQTGYTEAFF. CDR3 nucleotide sequence: TGTGCCAGCAGCCAAACAGGGTACACTGAAGCTTTCTTT.

This clonotype was seen many times. V is TRBV6-1 and J is TRBJ1-1; a possible D gene is TRBD1 (5 bases). Trimming took 10 bases from V and 4 from J, leaving 13 bases between them. CDR1 is MNHNS, CDR2 SASEGT, per germline. The CDR3 consists of 12 residues. CDR3 loop: CATLWGGTEAFF. CDR3 sequence (DNA): TGTGCCACCCTCTGGGGGGGCACTGAAGCTTTCTTT.

The chain carries TRBV2 and TRBJ2-2; tentative D call: TRBD1 (6 bases). The V and J ends lost 6 bases and 13 bases respectively, with 15 bases between them. This CDR3 spans 12 amino acids. The germline V gene has CDR1 SNHLY and CDR2 FYNNEI. CDR3: CASRADSPRLFF. In DNA, the CDR3 is TGTGCCAGCAGAGCGGACAGCCCGAGGCTGTTTTTT.

This clonotype was seen repeatedly, ten times or more. The chain carries TRBV24-1 and TRBJ2-1; tentatively, D is TRBD2 (7 bases). In germline, CDR1 is KGHDR, CDR2 SFDVKD. The CDR3 is 14 residues long. Trimming stripped 1 base from V and 13 bases from J, with 16 bases between. CDR3 bases: TGTGCCACCAGTGATTTATCAGGGAGGGGGGAACAGTTCTTC. It is translated as CATSDLSGRGEQFF.

A single count supports this clonotype. The rearrangement uses TRBV7-2 and TRBJ2-7; TRBD2 aligns across 10 bases. V lost 5 bases and J lost 5; bases outside the gene matches: 6. CDR1 is SGHTA, CDR2 FQGNSA, per germline. The CDR3 runs to 14 residues. The CDR3 spells CASSEREGKNEQYF. CDR3 coding DNA: TGTGCCAGCAGCGAGCGGGAGGGTAAGAACGAGCAGTACTTC.

For this clonotype: This clone may be a read error of a much larger clone one base away. V usage is TRBV5-1 and J usage is TRBJ2-1; D unclear. Trimming took off 3 bases at V and 8 bases at J, with 12 bases between the two ends. This CDR3 is 13 amino acids long. Germline CDR1 is SGHRS and CDR2 is YFSETQ. CDR3 bases: TGCGCCAGCAGCTCCGCCCCTCGGGATGAGCAGTTCTTC. It specifies CASSSAPRDEQFF.

As for this clonotype: One junction end does not reproduce the germline sequence, and a read error may be involved. This sequence joins TRBV2 and TRBJ2-6, with TRBD1 as a possible D gene (6 bases). The CDR3 length is 19 residues. Per the germline V gene, CDR1 is SNHLY and CDR2 is FYNNEI. As DNA, the CDR3 is TGTGCCAGCAGGATGAGTTCGAGACAGGAGTACTCTGGGGCCGACGTCCTGACTTTC. This gives the protein CASRMSSRQEYSGADVLTF.

The table lists this clonotype with a few counts. The V and J genes are TRBV28 and TRBJ1-3; the match to TRBD1 covers 10 bases. The germline V gene has CDR1 MDHEN and CDR2 SYDVKM. Trimming cost V 5 bases and J 0 bases; bases outside gene matches: 10. CDR3 length: 18 residues. For the CDR3, the DNA is TGTGCCAGCAGTCCTCCCGGGACAGGGGCCCCCTCTGGAAACACCATATATTTT. It specifies CASSPPGTGAPSGNTIYF.

This clonotype was seen ten or more times. V usage is TRBV28 and J usage is TRBJ2-7, with D hard to call. From germline, CDR1 is MDHEN and CDR2 SYDVKM. Trimming shortened V by 5 bases and J by 6 bases, and 8 bases separated the two germline ends. The CDR3 spans 11 residues. CDR3 residues: CASSTFPEQYF. CDR3 sequence (DNA): TGTGCCAGCAGTACTTTTCCCGAGCAGTACTTC.

This clonotype appeared many times. The gene calls are TRBV11-2 and TRBJ2-7; maybe TRBD1 (6 bases). The germline V gene encodes CDR1 SGHAT and CDR2 FQNNGV. Trimming stripped 4 bases from V and 6 bases from J, with 13 bases between. There are 13 residues in the CDR3. The CDR3 sequence: CASSSDRKGEQYF. CDR3 coding DNA: TGTGCCAGCAGCTCAGACAGGAAAGGCGAGCAGTACTTC.

This chain connects TRBV7-2 to TRBJ1-6; 9 bases are a match to TRBD1. The CDR3 is made up of 14 amino acids. J gave up 11 bases and V 6 bases, and 8 bases lay outside the gene matches. Germline V lookup: CDR1 SGHTA, CDR2 FQGNSA. The CDR3 here is CASRTGTGNPPLHF. DNA for the CDR3: TGTGCCAGCAGAACCGGGACAGGGAATCCACCCCTCCACTTT.

The V gene is TRBV2, the J gene TRBJ1-3; 7 nucleotides match TRBD1. J was trimmed by 4 bases and V by 6 bases; bases with no gene match: 9. The CDR3 runs 15 residues. In germline, CDR1 is SNHLY, CDR2 FYNNEI. The CDR3 region has the DNA TGTGCCAGCAGGGTCCGGGACAGACCGGGAAACACCATATATTTT. Its protein is CASRVRDRPGNTIYF.

V and J are TRBV3-1 and TRBJ2-1; D is uncertain. Germline values: CDR1 LGHDT, CDR2 YNNKEL (reference sequence). The CDR3 extends over 14 amino acids. Trimming took off 4 bases at V and 0 bases at J, with 7 bases between the two ends. The CDR3 sequence: CASSPRSSYNEQFF. CDR3 coding DNA: TGTGCCAGCAGCCCGAGGTCCTCCTACAATGAGCAGTTCTTC.

The chain joins TRBV7-2 to TRBJ1-1, with a weak D call TRBD1 (5 bases). The V end lost 6 bases, the J end lost 5 bases, and 16 bases lay between the germline ends. CDR3 length: 14 amino acids. Germline V gene lookup returns CDR1 SGHTA and CDR2 FQGNSA. DNA for the CDR3: TGTGCCAGCAGTGATTCCAGGGTTCGTACTGAAGCTTTCTTT. Amino acids: CASSDSRVRTEAFF.

The table lists this clonotype with many counts. This chain connects TRBV12-3 or TRBV12-4 to TRBJ1-1, with TRBD1 matching 9 bases. V was clipped by 3 bases and J by 5 bases; unmatched bases: 10. The CDR3 has 16 residues. CDR3 region: CASSLGGQGFGTEAFF. CDR3 DNA: TGTGCCAGCAGTTTGGGGGGACAGGGTTTCGGGACTGAAGCTTTCTTT.

This clonotype was seen repeatedly, ten times or more. The chain recombines TRBV12-3 or TRBV12-4 with TRBJ2-1; 8 nucleotides match TRBD1. The trim removed 1 base at V and 4 bases at J, leaving 3 bases unmatched. The CDR3 is 15 amino acids. The CDR3 sequence is CASSLGRGLYNEQFF. DNA of the CDR3: TGTGCCAGCAGTTTAGGCAGGGGGCTTTACAATGAGCAGTTCTTC.

In the case of this clonotype: A read error is possible here, since a much larger clone lies one base away. This chain uses TRBV28 with TRBJ2-7, with TRBD2 as a possible D gene (6 bases). This CDR3 spans 14 amino acids. V lost 6 bases and J 4 bases, leaving 16 bases between the germline ends. CDR1 and CDR2 from the germline V gene are MDHEN and SYDVKM. This CDR3 is CASRPWEATYEQYF. In DNA, the CDR3 is TGTGCCAGCAGACCCTGGGAGGCGACTTACGAGCAGTACTTC.